This T cell receptor beta chain originates from a study of blood T cell repertoires in COVID-19. Study-wide context: The United States, Italy and Spain provided the acute and convalescent COVID-19 samples. T cells, B-cell-depleted T cells, or PBMCs supplied cDNA or gDNA.

Some clones are missing from TCRdb's copy, which holds only in-frame ones; the method was immunoSEQ multiplex PCR. The sample yields over 150,000 clones, approximately 83% seen once. From germline, CDR1 is MGHRA and CDR2 YSYEKL. Trimming pared 3 bases from V and 0 bases from J, leaving 11 bases between. The CDR3 totals 16 residues. The chain has TRBV4-1 and TRBJ2-2, with TRBD1 as a possible D gene (5 bases). Source material: peripheral blood. The clonotype originates from a woman aged 80 or over with acute or convalescent COVID-19. CDR3 nucleotides: TGCGCCAGCAGCCAGGGGCCTGGGGCGAACACCGGGGAGCTGTTTTTT. Its protein product is CASSQGPGANTGELFF.